This TCR beta chain was recorded in a study of CD8 T cells in Susac syndrome. Overall study context: At blood draw, Susac syndrome patients were therapy-naive, on corticosteroids, or on intravenous immunoglobulin alone.

cDNA came from around 0.5 to 1 ug RNA primed by random hexamers. Multiplex PCR with immunoSEQ amplified the TCR beta CDR3 across 54 Vbeta and 13 Jbeta. TCRdb re-derived calls from the immunoSEQ multiplex PCR reads in MiXCR, one entry per CDR3 protein. There are approximately 57,000 distinct CDR3 sequences in the sample; 85% to 95% occur only once, and around 0.75% lies in the top ten. The CDR3 length is 15 residues. Germline loops: CDR1 SGDLS, CDR2 YYNGEE. Trimming at V came to 0 bases and at J to 5 bases, leaving 6 bases not matched to a gene. The clonotype originates from a human donor with Susac syndrome. The sequenced material came from CD8+ T cells from PBMCs. The genes are TRBV9 and TRBJ2-5, with 8 bases lining up with TRBD1. CDR3 sequence reads: CASSVEDRAWETQYF. In nucleotides, the CDR3 is TGTGCCAGCAGCGTAGAGGACAGGGCCTGGGAGACCCAGTACTTC.